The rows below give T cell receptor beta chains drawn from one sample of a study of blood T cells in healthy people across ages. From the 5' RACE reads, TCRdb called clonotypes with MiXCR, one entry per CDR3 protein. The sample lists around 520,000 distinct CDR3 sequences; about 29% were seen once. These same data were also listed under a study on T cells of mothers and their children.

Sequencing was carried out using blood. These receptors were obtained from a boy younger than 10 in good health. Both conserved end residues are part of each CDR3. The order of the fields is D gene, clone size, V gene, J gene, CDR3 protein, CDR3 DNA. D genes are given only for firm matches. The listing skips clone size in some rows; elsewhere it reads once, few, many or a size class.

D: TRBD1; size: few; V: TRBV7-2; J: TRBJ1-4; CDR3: CASSLVSGTGGKWLFF; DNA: TGTGCCAGCAGCTTAGTCTCCGGGACAGGAGGAAAATGGCTGTTTTTT
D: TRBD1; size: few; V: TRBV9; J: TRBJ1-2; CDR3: CASSSGQGINYGYTF; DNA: TGTGCCAGCAGCTCCGGACAGGGAATAAACTATGGCTACACCTTC
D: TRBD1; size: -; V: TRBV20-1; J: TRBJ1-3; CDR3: CSAQGQEGNTIYF; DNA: TGCAGTGCCCAGGGACAGGAAGGAAACACCATATATTTT
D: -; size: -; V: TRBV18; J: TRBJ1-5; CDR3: CASSLVGRGQPQHF; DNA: TGTGCCAGCTCCCTTGTGGGAAGAGGTCAGCCCCAGCATTTT
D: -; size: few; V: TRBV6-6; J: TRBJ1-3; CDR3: CASSYSAGWDGNTIYF; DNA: TGTGCCAGCAGTTACTCGGCAGGTTGGGATGGAAACACCATATATTTT
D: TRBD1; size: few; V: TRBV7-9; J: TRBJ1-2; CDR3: CASSTETGDGGYTF; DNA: TGTGCCAGCAGCACCGAGACAGGGGACGGCGGCTACACCTTC
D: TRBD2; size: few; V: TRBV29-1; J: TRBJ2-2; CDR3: CSVEAGANTGELFF; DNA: TGCAGCGTCGAAGCGGGGGCAAACACCGGGGAGCTGTTTTTT
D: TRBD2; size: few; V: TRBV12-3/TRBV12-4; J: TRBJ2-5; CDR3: CASSRGRRGLAGGPIQETQYF; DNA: TGTGCCAGCAGTCGGGGAAGGCGGGGACTAGCGGGAGGGCCTATCCAAGAGACCCAGTACTTC
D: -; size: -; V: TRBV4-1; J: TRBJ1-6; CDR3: CASSQDLVEGYSPLHF; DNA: TGCGCCAGCAGCCAAGATTTGGTAGAGGGCTATTCACCCCTCCACTTT
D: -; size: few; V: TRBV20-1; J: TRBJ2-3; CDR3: CSAPVSIGPDTQYF; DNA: TGCAGTGCTCCCGTATCGATCGGGCCAGATACGCAGTATTTT
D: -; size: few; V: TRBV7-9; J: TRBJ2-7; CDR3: CASSPSGMWEQYF; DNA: TGTGCCAGCAGCCCTTCGGGCATGTGGGAGCAGTACTTC
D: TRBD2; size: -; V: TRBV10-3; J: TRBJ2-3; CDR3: CAIRSLRTSGGNGDTQYF; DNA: TGTGCCATCAGAAGCCTAAGGACTAGCGGGGGTAATGGAGATACGCAGTATTTT
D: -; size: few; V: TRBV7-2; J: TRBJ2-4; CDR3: CASSFRPLAKNIQYF; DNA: TGTGCCAGCAGCTTTCGTCCTCTAGCCAAAAACATTCAGTACTTC
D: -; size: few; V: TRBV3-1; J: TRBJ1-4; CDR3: CASSRSGSGYEKLFF; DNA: TGTGCCAGCAGCCGTTCTGGGTCCGGGTATGAAAAACTGTTTTTT
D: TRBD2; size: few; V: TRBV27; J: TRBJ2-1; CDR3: CASSSLLAGGPNEQFF; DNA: TGTGCCAGCAGTTCGTTACTAGCGGGAGGGCCTAATGAGCAGTTCTTC
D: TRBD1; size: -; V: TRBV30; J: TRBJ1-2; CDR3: CAWSVLDRMSYGYTF; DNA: TGTGCCTGGAGTGTCCTGGACAGGATGAGCTATGGCTACACCTTC
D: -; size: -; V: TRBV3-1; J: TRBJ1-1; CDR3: CASSRKLGDEAFF; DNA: TGTGCCAGCAGTCGAAAACTCGGGGATGAAGCTTTCTTT
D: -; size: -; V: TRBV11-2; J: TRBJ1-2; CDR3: CAGSLGRIREGYTF; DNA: TGTGCCGGCAGCTTGGGCCGGATTAGAGAGGGCTACACCTTC
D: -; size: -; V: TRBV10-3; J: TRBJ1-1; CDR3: CAISLQGMNTEAFF; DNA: TGTGCCATCAGCCTACAGGGCATGAACACTGAAGCTTTCTTT
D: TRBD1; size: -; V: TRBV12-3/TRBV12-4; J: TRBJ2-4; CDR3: CASRSSRGAKNIQYF; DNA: TGTGCCAGCAGATCCTCCAGGGGGGCCAAAAACATTCAGTACTTC
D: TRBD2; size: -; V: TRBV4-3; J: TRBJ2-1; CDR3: CASSQGGREGTEQFF; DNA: TGCGCCAGCAGCCAAGGGGGGCGGGAGGGCACTGAGCAGTTCTTC
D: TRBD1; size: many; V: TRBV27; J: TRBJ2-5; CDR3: CTTSPNRGKETQYF; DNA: TGTACAACCTCACCGAACAGGGGGAAAGAGACCCAGTACTTC
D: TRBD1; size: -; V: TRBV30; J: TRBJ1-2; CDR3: CAWIRQGATGYTF; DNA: TGTGCCTGGATTCGACAGGGGGCCACTGGCTACACCTTC
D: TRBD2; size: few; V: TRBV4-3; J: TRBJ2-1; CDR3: CASSQMGRLAGVHEQFF; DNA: TGCGCCAGCAGCCAGATGGGAAGACTAGCGGGAGTCCATGAGCAGTTCTTC
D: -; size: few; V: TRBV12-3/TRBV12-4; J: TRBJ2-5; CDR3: CASSPFGDQETQYF; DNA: TGTGCCAGCAGCCCCTTCGGGGATCAAGAGACCCAGTACTTC
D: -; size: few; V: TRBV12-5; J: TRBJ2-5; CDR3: CASGEGGRGETQYF; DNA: TGTGCTAGTGGTGAGGGGGGGAGGGGAGAGACCCAGTACTTC
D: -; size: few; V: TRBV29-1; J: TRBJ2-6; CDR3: CSVGGGAASSGANVLTF; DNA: TGCAGCGTTGGAGGGGGGGCAGCCTCGTCTGGGGCCAACGTCCTGACTTTC
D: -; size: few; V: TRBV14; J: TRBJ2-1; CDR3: CASSQVLKLGNEQFF; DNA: TGTGCCAGCAGCCAAGTCCTCAAACTAGGAAATGAGCAGTTCTTC
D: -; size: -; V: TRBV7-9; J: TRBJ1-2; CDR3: CASSLTGHHLNYGYTF; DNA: TGTGCCAGCAGCTTAACGGGGCACCACTTAAACTATGGCTACACCTTC
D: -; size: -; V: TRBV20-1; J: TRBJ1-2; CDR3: CSAARTSSYGYTF; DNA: TGCAGTGCTGCCCGTACAAGTTCGTATGGCTACACCTTC
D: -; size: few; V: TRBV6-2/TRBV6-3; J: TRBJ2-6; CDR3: CASSWGFGANVLTF; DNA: TGTGCCAGCAGTTGGGGGTTTGGGGCCAACGTCCTGACTTTC
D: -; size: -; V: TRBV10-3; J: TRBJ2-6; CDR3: CAISGDTTLTGANVLTF; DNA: TGTGCCATCAGTGGGGACACAACTCTAACTGGGGCCAACGTCCTGACTTTC
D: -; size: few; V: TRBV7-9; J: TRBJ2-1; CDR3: CASSPPERYNEQFF; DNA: TGTGCCAGCAGCCCCCCGGAGCGGTACAATGAGCAGTTCTTC
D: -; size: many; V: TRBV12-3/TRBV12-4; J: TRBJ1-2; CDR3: CASTRDQANYGYTF; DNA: TGTGCCAGCACCCGGGACCAGGCTAACTATGGCTACACCTTC
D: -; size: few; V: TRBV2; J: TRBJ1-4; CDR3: CASSDPSEDEKLFF; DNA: TGTGCCAGCAGTGACCCGTCGGAAGATGAAAAACTGTTTTTT
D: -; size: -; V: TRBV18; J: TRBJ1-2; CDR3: CASSPRIGQTYGYTF; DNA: TGTGCCAGCTCACCACGAATAGGACAGACTTATGGCTACACCTTC
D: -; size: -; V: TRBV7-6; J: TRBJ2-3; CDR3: CASSSSLGTLEGDTQYF; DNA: TGTGCCAGCAGCTCCTCGCTAGGGACTTTAGAGGGAGATACGCAGTATTTT
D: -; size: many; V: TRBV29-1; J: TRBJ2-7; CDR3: CSGGGTAYEQYF; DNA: TGCAGCGGAGGCGGGACCGCCTACGAGCAGTACTTC
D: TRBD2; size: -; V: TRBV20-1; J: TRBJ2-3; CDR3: CSARGRTSGMTDTQYF; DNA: TGCAGTGCTAGGGGGAGGACTAGCGGGATGACAGATACGCAGTATTTT
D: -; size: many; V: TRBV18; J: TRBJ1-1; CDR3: CASSPTGNTEAFF; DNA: TGTGCCAGCAGCCCTACAGGGAACACTGAAGCTTTCTTT
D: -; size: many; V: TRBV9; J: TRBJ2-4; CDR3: CASSPSEAKNIQYF; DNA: TGTGCCAGCAGCCCCTCAGAGGCCAAAAACATTCAGTACTTC
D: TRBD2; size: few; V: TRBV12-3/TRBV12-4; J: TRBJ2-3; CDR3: CASSQGLAGVGTQYF; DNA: TGTGCCAGCAGTCAAGGACTAGCGGGGGTCGGTACGCAGTATTTT
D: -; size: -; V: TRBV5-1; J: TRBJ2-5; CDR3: CASSSPGVQLATQYF; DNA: TGCGCCAGCAGCTCGCCTGGCGTGCAGCTTGCGACCCAGTACTTC
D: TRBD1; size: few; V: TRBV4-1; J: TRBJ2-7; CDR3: CASSRLPTGVSYEQYF; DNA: TGCGCCAGCAGCCGACTTCCGACAGGGGTCTCCTACGAGCAGTACTTC
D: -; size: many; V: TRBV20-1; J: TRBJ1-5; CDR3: CSAVSGDQPQHF; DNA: TGCAGTGCTGTCTCAGGGGATCAGCCCCAGCATTTT
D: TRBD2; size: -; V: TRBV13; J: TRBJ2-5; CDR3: CASSSLAGQAKETQYF; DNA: TGTGCCAGCAGCTCTCTAGCGGGTCAGGCTAAAGAGACCCAGTACTTC